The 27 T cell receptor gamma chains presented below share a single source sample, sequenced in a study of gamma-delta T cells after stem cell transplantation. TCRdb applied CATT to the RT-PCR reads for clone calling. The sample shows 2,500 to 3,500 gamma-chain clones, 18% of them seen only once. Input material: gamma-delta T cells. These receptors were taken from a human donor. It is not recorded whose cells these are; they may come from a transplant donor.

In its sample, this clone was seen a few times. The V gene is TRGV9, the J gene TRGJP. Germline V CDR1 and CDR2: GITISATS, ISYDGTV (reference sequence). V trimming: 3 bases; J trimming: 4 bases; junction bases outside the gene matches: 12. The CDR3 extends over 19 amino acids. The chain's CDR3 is CALWERPSLQELGKKIKVF. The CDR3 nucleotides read TGTGCCTTGTGGGAGAGGCCGTCACTACAAGAGTTGGGCAAAAAAATCAAGGTATTT.

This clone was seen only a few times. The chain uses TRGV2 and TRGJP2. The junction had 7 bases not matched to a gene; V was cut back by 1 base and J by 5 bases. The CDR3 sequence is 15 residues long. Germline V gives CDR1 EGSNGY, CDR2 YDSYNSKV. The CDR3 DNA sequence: TGTGCCACCTGGGACGGAGGGGGAAGTGATTGGATCAAGACGTTT. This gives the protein CATWDGGGSDWIKTF.

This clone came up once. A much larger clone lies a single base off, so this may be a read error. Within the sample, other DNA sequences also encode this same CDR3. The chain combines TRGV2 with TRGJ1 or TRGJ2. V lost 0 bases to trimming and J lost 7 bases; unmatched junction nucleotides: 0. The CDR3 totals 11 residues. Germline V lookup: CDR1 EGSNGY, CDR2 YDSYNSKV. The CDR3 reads CATWDGYKKLF. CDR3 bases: TGTGCCACCTGGGACGGGTATAAGAAACTCTTT.

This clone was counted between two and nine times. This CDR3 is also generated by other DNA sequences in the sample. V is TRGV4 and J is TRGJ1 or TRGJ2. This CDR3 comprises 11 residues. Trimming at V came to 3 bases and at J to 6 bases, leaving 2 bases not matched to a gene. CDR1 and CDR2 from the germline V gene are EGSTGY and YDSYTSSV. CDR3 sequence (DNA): TGTGCCACCTGGGATCGTTATAAGAAACTCTTT. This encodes CATWDRYKKLF.

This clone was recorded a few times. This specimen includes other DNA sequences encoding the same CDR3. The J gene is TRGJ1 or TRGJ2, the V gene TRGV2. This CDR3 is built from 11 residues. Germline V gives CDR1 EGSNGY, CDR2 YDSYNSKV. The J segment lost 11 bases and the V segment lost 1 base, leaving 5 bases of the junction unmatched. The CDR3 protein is CATWDGPEKLF. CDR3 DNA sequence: TGTGCCACCTGGGACGGCCCGGAGAAACTCTTT.

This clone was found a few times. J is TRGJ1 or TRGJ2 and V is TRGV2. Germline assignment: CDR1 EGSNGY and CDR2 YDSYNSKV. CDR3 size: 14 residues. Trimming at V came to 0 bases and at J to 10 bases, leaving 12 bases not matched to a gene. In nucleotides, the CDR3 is TGTGCCACCTGGGACGGGTCCCAGGGCCCAAAGAAACTCTTT. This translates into CATWDGSQGPKKLF.

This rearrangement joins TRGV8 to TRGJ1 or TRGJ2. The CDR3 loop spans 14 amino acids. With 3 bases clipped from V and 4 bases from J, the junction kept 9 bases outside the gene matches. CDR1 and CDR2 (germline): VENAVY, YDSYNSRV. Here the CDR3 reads CATWDPAGYYKKLF. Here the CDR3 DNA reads TGTGCCACCTGGGATCCCGCTGGGTATTATAAGAAACTCTTT.

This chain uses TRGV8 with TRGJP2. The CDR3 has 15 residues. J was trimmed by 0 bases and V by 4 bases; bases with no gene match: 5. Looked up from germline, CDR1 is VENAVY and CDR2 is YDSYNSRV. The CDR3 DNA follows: TGTGCCACCTGGGAGAAATATAGTAGTGATTGGATCAAGACGTTT. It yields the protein CATWEKYSSDWIKTF.

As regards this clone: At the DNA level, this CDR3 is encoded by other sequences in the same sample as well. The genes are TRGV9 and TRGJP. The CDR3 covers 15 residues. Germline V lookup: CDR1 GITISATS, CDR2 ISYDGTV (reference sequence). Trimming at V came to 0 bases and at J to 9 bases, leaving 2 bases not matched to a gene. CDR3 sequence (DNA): TGTGCCTTGTGGGAGGTGAGGTTGGGCAAAAAAATCAAGGTATTT. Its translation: CALWEVRLGKKIKVF.

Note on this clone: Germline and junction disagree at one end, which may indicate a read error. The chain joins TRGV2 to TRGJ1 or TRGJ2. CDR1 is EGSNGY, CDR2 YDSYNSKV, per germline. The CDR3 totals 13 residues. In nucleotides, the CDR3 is TGTGCCACCTGGGACGGGCTCGGTTATGAGAAACTCTTT. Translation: CATWDGLGYEKLF.

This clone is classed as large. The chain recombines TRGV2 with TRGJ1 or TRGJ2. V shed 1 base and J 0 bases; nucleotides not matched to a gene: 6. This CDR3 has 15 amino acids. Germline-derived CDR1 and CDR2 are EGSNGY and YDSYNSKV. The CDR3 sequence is CATWDGQKNYYKKLF. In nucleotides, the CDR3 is TGTGCCACCTGGGACGGCCAGAAGAATTATTATAAGAAACTCTTT.

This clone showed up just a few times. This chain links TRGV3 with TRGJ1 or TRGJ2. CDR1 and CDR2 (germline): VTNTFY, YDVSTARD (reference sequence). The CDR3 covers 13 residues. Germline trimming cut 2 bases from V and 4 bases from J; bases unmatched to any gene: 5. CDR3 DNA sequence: TGTGCCACCTGGGACACCCCCTATTATAAGAAACTCTTT. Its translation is CATWDTPYYKKLF.

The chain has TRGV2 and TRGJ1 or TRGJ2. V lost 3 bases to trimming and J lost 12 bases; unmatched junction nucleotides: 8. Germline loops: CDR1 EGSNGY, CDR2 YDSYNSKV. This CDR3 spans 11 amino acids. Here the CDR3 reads CATWDRGGKLF. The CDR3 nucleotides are TGTGCCACCTGGGACAGGGGCGGGAAACTCTTT.

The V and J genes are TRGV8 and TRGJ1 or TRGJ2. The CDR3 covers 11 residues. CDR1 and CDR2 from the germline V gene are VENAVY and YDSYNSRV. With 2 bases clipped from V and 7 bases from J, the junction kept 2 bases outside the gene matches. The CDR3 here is CATWDKYKKLF. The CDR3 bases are TGTGCCACCTGGGATAAGTATAAGAAACTCTTT.

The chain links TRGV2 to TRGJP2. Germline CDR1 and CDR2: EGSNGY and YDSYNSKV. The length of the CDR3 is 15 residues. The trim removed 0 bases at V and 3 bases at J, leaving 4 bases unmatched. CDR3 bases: TGTGCCACCTGGGACGGGCCGGGTAGTGATTGGATCAAGACGTTT. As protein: CATWDGPGSDWIKTF.

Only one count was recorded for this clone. The CDR3 DNA follows: TGTGCCACCTGGGACTCCCAATCGTATAAGAAACTCTTT. Amino acids: CATWDSQSYKKLF. The rearrangement links TRGV3 to TRGJ1 or TRGJ2. From germline, CDR1 is VTNTFY and CDR2 YDVSTARD (reference sequence). CDR3 length equals 13 residues. Trimming cost V 3 bases and J 7 bases; bases outside gene matches: 9.

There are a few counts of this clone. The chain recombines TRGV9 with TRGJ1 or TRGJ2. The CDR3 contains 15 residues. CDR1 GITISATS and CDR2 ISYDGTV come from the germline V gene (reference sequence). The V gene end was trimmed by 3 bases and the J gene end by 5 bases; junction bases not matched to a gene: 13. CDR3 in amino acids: CALWEPGVPHYKKLF. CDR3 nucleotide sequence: TGTGCCTTGTGGGAGCCCGGCGTTCCTCATTATAAGAAACTCTTT.

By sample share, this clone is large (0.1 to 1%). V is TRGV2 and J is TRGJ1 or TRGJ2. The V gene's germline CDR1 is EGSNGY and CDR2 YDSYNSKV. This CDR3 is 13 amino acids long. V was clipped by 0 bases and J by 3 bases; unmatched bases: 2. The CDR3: CATWDGFYYKKLF. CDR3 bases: TGTGCCACCTGGGACGGGTTTTATTATAAGAAACTCTTT.

The CDR3 spells CATWDPGWFKIF. The CDR3 nucleotides read TGTGCCACCTGGGATCCTGGTTGGTTCAAGATATTT. This chain uses TRGV8 with TRGJP1. This CDR3 is 12 amino acids long. Germline V gene lookup returns CDR1 VENAVY and CDR2 YDSYNSRV. The junction had 1 base not matched to a gene; V was cut back by 3 bases and J by 6 bases.

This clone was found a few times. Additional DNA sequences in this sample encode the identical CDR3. Here the CDR3 DNA reads TGTGCCTTGTGGGAGGGTCAAGAGTTGGGCAAAAAAATCAAGGTATTT. Its translation: CALWEGQELGKKIKVF. The V and J genes are TRGV9 and TRGJP. The CDR3 is 16 amino acids. The germline gives CDR1 GITISATS, CDR2 ISYDGTV (reference sequence). V lost 2 bases to trimming and J lost 4 bases; unmatched junction nucleotides: 2.

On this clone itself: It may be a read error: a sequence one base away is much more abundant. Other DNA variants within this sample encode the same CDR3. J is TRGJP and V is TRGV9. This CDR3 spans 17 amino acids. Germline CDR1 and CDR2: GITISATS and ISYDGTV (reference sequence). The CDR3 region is CALWEPPQELGKKIKVF. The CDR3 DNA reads TGTGCCTTGTGGGAGCCGCCTCAAGAGTTGGGGAAAAAAATCAAGGTATTT.

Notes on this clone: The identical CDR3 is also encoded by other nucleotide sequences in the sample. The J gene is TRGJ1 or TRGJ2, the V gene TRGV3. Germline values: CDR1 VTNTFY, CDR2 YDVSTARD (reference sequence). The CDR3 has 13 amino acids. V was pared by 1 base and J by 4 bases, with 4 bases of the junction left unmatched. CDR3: CATWDRQYYKKLF. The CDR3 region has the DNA TGTGCCACCTGGGACAGACAGTATTATAAGAAACTCTTT.

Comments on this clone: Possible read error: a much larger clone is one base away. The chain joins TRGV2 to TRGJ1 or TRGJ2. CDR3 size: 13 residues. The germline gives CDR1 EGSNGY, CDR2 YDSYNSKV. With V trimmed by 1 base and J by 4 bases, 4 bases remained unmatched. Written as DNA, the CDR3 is TGTGCCACCTGGGACGGCAAATATTATAAGAAACTCTTT. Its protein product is CATWDGKYYKKLF.

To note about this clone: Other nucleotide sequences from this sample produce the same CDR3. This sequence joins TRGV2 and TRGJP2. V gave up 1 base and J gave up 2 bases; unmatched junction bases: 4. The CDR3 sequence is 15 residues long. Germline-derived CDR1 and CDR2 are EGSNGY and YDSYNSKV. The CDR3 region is CATWDGLSSDWIKTF. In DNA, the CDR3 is TGTGCCACCTGGGACGGACTGAGTAGTGATTGGATCAAGACGTTT.

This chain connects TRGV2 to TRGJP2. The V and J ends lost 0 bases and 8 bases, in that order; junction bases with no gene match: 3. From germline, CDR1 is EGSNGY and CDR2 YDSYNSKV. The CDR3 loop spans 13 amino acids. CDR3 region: CATWDGEDWIKTF. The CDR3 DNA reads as TGTGCCACCTGGGACGGGGAGGATTGGATCAAGACGTTT.

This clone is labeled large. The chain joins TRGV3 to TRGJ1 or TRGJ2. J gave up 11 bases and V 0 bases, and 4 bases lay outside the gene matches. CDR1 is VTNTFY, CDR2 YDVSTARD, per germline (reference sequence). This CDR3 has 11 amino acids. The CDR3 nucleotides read TGTGCCACCTGGGACAGGCTTCAGAAACTCTTT. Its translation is CATWDRLQKLF.

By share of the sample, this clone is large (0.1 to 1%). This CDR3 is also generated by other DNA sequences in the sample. The CDR3 sequence is CATWDGPNYYKKLF. The DNA of the CDR3 is TGTGCCACCTGGGACGGGCCGAATTATTATAAGAAACTCTTT. The chain employs TRGV2 and TRGJ1 or TRGJ2. The V and J ends lost 0 bases and 0 bases, in that order; junction bases with no gene match: 2. Germline-derived CDR1 and CDR2 are EGSNGY and YDSYNSKV. The CDR3 is 14 residues long.